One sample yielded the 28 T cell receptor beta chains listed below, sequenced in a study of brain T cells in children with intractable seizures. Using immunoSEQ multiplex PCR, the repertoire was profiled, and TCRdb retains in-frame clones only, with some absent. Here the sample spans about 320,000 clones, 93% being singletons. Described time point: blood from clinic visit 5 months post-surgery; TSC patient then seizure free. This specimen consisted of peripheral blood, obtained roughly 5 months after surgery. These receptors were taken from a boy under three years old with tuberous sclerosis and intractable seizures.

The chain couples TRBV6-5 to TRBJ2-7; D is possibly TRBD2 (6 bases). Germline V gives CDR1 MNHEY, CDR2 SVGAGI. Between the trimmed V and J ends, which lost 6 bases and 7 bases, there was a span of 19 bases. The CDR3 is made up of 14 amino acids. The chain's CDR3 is CASRLDGGEGEQYF. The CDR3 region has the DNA TGTGCCAGCAGATTGGACGGGGGTGAGGGGGAGCAGTACTTC.

The CDR3 region is CASSSSGGSVAGELFF. The CDR3 coding sequence is TGCGCCAGCAGTTCTTCAGGGGGCTCCGTCGCCGGGGAGCTGTTTTTT. The chain couples TRBV5-1 to TRBJ2-2, with TRBD1 matching over 8 bases. Losses at the gene ends were 5 bases for V and 6 bases for J; bases not matched to a gene: 12. The CDR3 extends over 16 amino acids. Germline CDR1 SGHRS, CDR2 YFSETQ. Full variable domain (missing parts from reference TRBV5-1 and TRBJ2-2): KAGVTQTPRYLIKTRGQQVTLSCSPISGHRSVSWYQQTPGQGLQFLFEYFSETQRNKGNFPGRFSGRQFSNSRSEMNVSTLELGDSALYLCASSSSGGSVAGELFFGEGSRLTVL.

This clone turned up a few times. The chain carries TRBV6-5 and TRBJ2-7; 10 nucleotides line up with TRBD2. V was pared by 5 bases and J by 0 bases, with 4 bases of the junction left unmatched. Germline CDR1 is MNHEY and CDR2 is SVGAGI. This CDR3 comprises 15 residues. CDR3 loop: CASSRASGSSYEQYF. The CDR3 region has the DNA TGTGCCAGCAGTCGAGCTAGCGGGAGCTCCTACGAGCAGTACTTC.

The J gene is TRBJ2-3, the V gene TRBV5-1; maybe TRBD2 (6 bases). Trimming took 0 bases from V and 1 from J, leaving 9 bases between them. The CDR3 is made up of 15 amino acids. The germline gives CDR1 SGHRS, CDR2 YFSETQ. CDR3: CASSLVPGGTDTQYF. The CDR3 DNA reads TGCGCCAGCAGCTTGGTTCCGGGAGGCACAGATACGCAGTATTTT.

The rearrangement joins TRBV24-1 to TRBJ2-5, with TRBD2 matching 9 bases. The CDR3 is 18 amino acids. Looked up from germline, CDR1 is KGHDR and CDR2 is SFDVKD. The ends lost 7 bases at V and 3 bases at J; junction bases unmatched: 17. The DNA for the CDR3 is TGTGCCACCAGCTTAGCGGGAGCGAGGGGTAGTTTCGAAGAGACCCAGTACTTC. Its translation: CATSLAGARGSFEETQYF.

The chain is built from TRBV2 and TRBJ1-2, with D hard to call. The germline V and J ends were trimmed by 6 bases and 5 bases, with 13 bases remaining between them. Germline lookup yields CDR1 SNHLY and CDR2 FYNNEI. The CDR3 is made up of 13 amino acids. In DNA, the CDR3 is TGTGCCAGCAGACGGGTCCCTCCGTATGGCTACACCTTC. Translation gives CASRRVPPYGYTF.

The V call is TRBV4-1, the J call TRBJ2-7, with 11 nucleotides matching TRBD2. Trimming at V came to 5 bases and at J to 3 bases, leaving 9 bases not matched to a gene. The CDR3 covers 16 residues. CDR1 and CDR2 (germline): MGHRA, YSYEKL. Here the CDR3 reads CASSSGGTSGGYEQYF. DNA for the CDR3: TGCGCCAGCAGCTCCGGCGGGACTAGCGGAGGCTACGAGCAGTACTTC.

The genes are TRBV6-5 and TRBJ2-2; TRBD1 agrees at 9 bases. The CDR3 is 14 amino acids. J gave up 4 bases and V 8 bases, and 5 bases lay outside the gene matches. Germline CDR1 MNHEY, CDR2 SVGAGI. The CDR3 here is CASGQGLGTGELFF. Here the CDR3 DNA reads TGTGCCAGCGGACAGGGGTTGGGCACCGGGGAGCTGTTTTTT.

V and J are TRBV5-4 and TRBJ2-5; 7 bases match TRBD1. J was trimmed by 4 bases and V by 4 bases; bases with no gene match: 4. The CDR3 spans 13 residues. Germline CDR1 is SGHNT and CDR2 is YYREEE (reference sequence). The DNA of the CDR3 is TGTGCCAGCAGCCCCCGACAGGGAGAGACCCAGTACTTC. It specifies CASSPRQGETQYF.

CDR3 coding DNA: TGTGCCTCAGAAGGTAACACTGAAGCTTTCTTT. It encodes CASEGNTEAFF. J is TRBJ1-1 and V is TRBV30; D is ambiguous. This CDR3 is 11 amino acids long. Looked up from germline, CDR1 is GTSNPN and CDR2 is SVGIG (reference sequence). Deletions cut 7 bases from V and 2 bases from J, with 8 bases between.

The CDR3 region has the DNA TGTGCCAGCAGTTATTCTAGCGGGAGCACCGGGGAGCTGTTTTTT. Translation gives CASSYSSGSTGELFF. This chain joins TRBV27 and TRBJ2-2, with 10 bases that match TRBD2. J gave up 4 bases and V 4 bases, and 3 bases lay outside the gene matches. The CDR3 covers 15 residues. Germline CDR1 reads MNHEY; CDR2 reads SMNVEV (reference sequence).

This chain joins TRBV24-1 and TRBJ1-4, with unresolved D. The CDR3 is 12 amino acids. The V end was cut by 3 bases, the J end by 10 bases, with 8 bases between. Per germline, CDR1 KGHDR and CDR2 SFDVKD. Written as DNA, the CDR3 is TGTGCCACCAGTGATCAAATGGGAAAACTGTTTTTT. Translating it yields CATSDQMGKLFF.

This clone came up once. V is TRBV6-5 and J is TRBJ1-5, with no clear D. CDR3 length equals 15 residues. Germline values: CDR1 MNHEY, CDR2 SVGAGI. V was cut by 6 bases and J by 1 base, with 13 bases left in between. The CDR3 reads CASSSSGYSNQPQHF. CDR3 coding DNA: TGTGCCAGCAGCTCCAGTGGCTACAGCAATCAGCCCCAGCATTTT.

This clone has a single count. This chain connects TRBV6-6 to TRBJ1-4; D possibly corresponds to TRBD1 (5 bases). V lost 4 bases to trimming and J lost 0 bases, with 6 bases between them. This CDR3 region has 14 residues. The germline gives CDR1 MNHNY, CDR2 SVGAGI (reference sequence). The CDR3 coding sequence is TGTGCCAGCAGTTCGACAGCAACTAATGAAAAACTGTTTTTT. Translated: CASSSTATNEKLFF.

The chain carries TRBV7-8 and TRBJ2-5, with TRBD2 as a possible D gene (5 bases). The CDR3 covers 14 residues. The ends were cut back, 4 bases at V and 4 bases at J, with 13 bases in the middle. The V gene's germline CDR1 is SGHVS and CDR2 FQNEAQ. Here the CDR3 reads CASSSRPGRETQYF. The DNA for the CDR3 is TGTGCCAGCAGCTCTCGACCGGGAAGAGAGACCCAGTACTTC.

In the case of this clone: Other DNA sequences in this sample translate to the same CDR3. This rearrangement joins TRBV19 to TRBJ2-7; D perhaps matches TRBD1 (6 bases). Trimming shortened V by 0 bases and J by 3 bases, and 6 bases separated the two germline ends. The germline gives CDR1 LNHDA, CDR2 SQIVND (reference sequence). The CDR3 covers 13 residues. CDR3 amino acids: CASSIEGGYEQYF. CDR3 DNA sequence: TGTGCCAGTAGTATAGAAGGGGGCTACGAGCAGTACTTC.

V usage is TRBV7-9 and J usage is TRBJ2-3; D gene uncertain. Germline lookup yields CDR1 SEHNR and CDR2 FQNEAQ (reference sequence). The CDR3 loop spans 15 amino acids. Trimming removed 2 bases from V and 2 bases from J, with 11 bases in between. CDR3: CASSLSATFTDTQYF. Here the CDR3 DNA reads TGTGCCAGCAGCTTATCGGCAACCTTCACAGATACGCAGTATTTT.

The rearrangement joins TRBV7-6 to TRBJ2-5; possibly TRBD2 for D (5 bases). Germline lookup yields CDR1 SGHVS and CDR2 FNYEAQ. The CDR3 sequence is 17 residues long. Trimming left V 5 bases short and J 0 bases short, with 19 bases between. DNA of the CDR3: TGTGCCAGCAGCGCACCTGAAGCTAGCCAGTACCAAGAGACCCAGTACTTC. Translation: CASSAPEASQYQETQYF.

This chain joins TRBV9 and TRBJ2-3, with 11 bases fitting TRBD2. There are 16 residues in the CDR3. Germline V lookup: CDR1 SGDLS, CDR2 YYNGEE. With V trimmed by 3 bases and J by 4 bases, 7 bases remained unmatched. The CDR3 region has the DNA TGTGCCAGCAGCGCAAGACTAGCGGGGAGATCAGATACGCAGTATTTT. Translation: CASSARLAGRSDTQYF. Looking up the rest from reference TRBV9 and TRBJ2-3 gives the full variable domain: DSGVTQTPKHLITATGQRVTLRCSPRSGDLSVYWYQQSLDQGLQFLIQYYNGEERAKGNILERFSAQQFPDLHSELNLSSLELGDSALYFCASSARLAGRSDTQYFGPGTRLTVL.

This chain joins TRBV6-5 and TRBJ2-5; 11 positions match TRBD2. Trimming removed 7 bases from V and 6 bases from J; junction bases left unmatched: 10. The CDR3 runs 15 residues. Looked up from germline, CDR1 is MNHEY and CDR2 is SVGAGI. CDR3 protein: CASTYTSGSFQTQYF. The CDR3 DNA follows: TGTGCCAGCACCTATACTAGCGGGAGTTTCCAGACCCAGTACTTC.

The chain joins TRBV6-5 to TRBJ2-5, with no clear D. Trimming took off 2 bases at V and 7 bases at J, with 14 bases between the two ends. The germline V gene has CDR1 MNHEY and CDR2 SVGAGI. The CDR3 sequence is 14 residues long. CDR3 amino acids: CASSYRAARATQYF. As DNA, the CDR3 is TGTGCCAGCAGTTACCGGGCCGCACGGGCGACCCAGTACTTC.

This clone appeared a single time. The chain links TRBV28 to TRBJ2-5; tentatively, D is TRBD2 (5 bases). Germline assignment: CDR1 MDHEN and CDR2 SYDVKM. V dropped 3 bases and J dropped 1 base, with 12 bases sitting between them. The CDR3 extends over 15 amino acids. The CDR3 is CASSFWAGLQETQYF. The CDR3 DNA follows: TGTGCCAGCAGTTTTTGGGCAGGACTCCAAGAGACCCAGTACTTC.

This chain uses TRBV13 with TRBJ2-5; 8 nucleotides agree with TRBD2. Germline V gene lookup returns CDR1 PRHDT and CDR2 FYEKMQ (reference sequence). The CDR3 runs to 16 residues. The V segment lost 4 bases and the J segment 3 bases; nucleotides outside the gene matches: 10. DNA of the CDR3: TGTGCCAGCAGCTCAAGGGGCGGGGGGAAGAAAGAGACCCAGTACTTC. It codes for CASSSRGGGKKETQYF. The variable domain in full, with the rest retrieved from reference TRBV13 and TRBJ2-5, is AAGVIQSPRHLIKEKRETATLKCYPIPRHDTVYWYQQGPGQDPQFLISFYEKMQSDKGSIPDRFSAQQFSDYHSELNMSSLELGDSALYFCASSSRGGGKKETQYFGPGTRLLVL.

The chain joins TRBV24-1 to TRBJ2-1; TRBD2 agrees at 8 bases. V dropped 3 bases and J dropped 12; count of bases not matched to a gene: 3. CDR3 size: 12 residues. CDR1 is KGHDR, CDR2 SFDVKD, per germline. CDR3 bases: TGTGCCACCAGTGATCCAACTAGCGGGCAGTTCTTC. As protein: CATSDPTSGQFF.

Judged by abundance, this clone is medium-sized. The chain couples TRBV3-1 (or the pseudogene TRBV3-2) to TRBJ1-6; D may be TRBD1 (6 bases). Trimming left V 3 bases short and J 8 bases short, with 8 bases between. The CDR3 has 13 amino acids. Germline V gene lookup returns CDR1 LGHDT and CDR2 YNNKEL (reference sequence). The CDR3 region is CASSQGAHSPLHF. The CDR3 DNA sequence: TGTGCCAGCAGCCAGGGGGCGCATTCACCCCTCCACTTT.

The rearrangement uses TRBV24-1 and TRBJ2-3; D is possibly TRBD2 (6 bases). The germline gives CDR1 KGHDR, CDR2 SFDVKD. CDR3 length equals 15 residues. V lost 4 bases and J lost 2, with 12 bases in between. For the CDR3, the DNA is TGTGCCACCAGTGACCGACGGGACTTCACAGATACGCAGTATTTT. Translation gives CATSDRRDFTDTQYF.

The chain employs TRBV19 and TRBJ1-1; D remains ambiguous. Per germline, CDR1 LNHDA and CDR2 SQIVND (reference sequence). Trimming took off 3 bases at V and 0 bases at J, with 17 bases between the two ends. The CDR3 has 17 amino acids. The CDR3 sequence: CASSIRTGILVNTEAFF. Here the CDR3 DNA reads TGTGCCAGTAGTATCCGGACGGGGATCTTGGTGAACACTGAAGCTTTCTTT. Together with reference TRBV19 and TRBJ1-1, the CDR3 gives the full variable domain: DGGITQSPKYLFRKEGQNVTLSCEQNLNHDAMYWYRQDPGQGLRLIYYSQIVNDFQKGDIAEGYSVSREKKESFPLTVTSAQKNPTAFYLCASSIRTGILVNTEAFFGQGTRLTVV.

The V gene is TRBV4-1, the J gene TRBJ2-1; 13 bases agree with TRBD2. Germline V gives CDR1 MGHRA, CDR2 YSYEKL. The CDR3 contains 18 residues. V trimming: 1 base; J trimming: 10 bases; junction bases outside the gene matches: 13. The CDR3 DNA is TGCGCCAGCAGCCAAGCCCGCCGCGGACTAGCGGGAGAGGAGGAGCAGTTCTTC. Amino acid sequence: CASSQARRGLAGEEEQFF.